This T cell receptor (beta chain) is from a study of blood T cell repertoires in COVID-19. Across the study: Spain, Italy and the United States supplied samples that represented acute and convalescent COVID-19.

Only in-frame clones appear in the TCRdb table, and some are missing; sequencing was by immunoSEQ multiplex PCR. The sample shows about 240,000 clones, roughly 86% of them seen only once. The CDR3 length is 14 residues. Germline values: CDR1 SGHVS, CDR2 FNYEAQ. With 6 bases clipped from V and 4 bases from J, the junction kept 7 bases outside the gene matches. Those enrolled, adults aged roughly 18 to 100 years, came from about 24 US areas. Participant-given clinical history determined each cohort assignment. The sample taken for sequencing was PBMCs or T cells enriched from blood (not recorded which). The rearrangement uses TRBV7-6 and TRBJ1-1; 8 nucleotides align to TRBD1. This TCR derives from a woman aged 25 to 39 with acute COVID-19. CDR3 sequence reads: CASSPPTGVTEAFF. The DNA of the CDR3 is TGTGCCAGCAGTCCTCCGACAGGGGTCACTGAAGCTTTCTTT.